This passage covers 2 T cell receptor beta chains from one sample sequenced in a study of T cell responses to AZD1222 COVID-19 vaccine. Libraries were prepared by immunoSEQ multiplex PCR; TCRdb keeps only in-frame clonotypes and omits some of them. The repertoire holds 95,000 to 150,000 clones, around 87% seen once, with 1% to 1.5% in the top ten. The sample consisted of peripheral blood, taken on day 0 of AZD1222 vaccination. The source is an adult in good health.

The J gene is TRBJ1-5, the V gene TRBV6-5; TRBD1 is a possible D gene (5 bases). Per germline, CDR1 MNHEY and CDR2 SVGAGI. The CDR3 spans 15 residues. Trimming cost V 2 bases and J 4 bases, with 12 bases left between them. DNA of the CDR3: TGTGCCAGCAGTTACAGTCAGGGCTTGAATCAGCCCCAGCATTTT. Protein sequence: CASSYSQGLNQPQHF.

The chain has TRBV28 and TRBJ1-4; the D is unclear. This CDR3 spans 13 amino acids. CDR1 is MDHEN and CDR2 is SYDVKM in the germline V gene. V was pared by 2 bases and J by 7 bases, with 8 bases between. The CDR3 loop reads CASSLLSTEKLFF. CDR3 nucleotide sequence: TGTGCCAGCAGTTTACTTTCTACTGAAAAACTGTTTTTT.